These 3 T cell receptor beta chains were all obtained from the same sample, sequenced in a study of CD8+ T cells in alopecia areata. Once RNA had been extracted, it was reverse transcribed into cDNA to act as the sequencing template. Sequencing used immunoSEQ multiplex PCR; TCRdb keeps in-frame clones, though not all of them. The sample has fewer than 200,000 clones, around 71% seen once. The starting material was CD8+ T cells sorted from blood, obtained at week 0. The receptor set was obtained from a human donor with alopecia areata.

The genes are TRBV13 and TRBJ2-1, with a possible D match to TRBD1 (6 bases). V was clipped by 0 bases and J by 3 bases, with 12 bases between them. In germline, CDR1 is PRHDT, CDR2 FYEKMQ (reference sequence). CDR3 size: 16 residues. In DNA form, the CDR3 reads TGTGCCAGCAGCTTAGGAAGACAGGTGGTCTACAATGAGCAGTTCTTC. Its translation: CASSLGRQVVYNEQFF.

The chain uses TRBV10-3 and TRBJ2-7, with D perhaps given as TRBD1 or TRBD2 (5 bases each). Between the trimmed V and J ends, which lost 10 bases and 0 bases, there was a span of 16 bases. CDR1 and CDR2 from the germline V gene are ENHRY and SYGVKD. The CDR3 is made up of 14 amino acids. The DNA for the CDR3 is TGTGCCACCAGACGAGGGGATAGCTCCTACGAGCAGTACTTC. It translates to CATRRGDSSYEQYF.

The genes are TRBV29-1 and TRBJ1-3; D possibly corresponds to TRBD1 (5 bases). Trimming took off 7 bases at V and 4 bases at J, with 17 bases between the two ends. Germline V gene sequence: CDR1 SQVTM, CDR2 ANQGSEA. The CDR3 contains 14 residues. The CDR3 DNA is TGCAGCGCGGAGATCCGGGACGGAGGAAACACCATATATTTT. Protein: CSAEIRDGGNTIYF.